This paragraph reports one T cell receptor beta chain. These data belong to a study of early stage breast cancer tumors. CDR3 size: 12 residues. V was shortened by 10 bases and J by 0 bases, with 10 bases between the two germline ends. Looked up from germline, CDR1 is ENHRY and CDR2 is SYGVKD. Blood replicates held 0.5 ug DNA, tumor or normal breast about 1.5 ug, two each. Using immunoSEQ multiplex PCR, the repertoire was profiled, and TCRdb retains in-frame clones only, with some absent. The sample has about 36,000 clones, less than 80% seen once. This sequence was found in a person aged 60 to 70 with breast cancer. J is TRBJ2-7 and V is TRBV10-3; weak D call: TRBD2 (5 bases). Sequenced sample: blood. DNA of the CDR3: TGTGCCACGATGGCGGGCTCCTACGAGCAGTACTTC. Protein sequence: CATMAGSYEQYF.